This is a list of T cell receptor beta chains from one sample in a study of neurological immune-mediated disorders. TCRdb re-called the 5' RACE reads through MiXCR, storing one row per CDR3 protein. The data contain around 37,000 distinct CDR3 sequences, approximately 14% of them singletons. Sequencing was done on a sample of PBMCs. These receptors were obtained from a woman aged 50 to 60 with HTLV-1-associated myelopathy (HAM/TSP). Each CDR3 is given with its conserved first and last residue. The D gene is left open where the match is weak. Some rows have no size entry. The others give once, few or many, or a class for an expanded clone.

size	D	V	J	CDR3	DNA
many	.	TRBV27	TRBJ2-3	CASSFGLGGTDTQYF	TGTGCCAGCAGCTTCGGACTGGGTGGTACAGATACGCAGTATTTT
many	.	TRBV5-1	TRBJ1-6	CASSYGGNNSPLHF	TGCGCCAGCAGCTATGGGGGGAATAATTCACCCCTCCACTTT
many	TRBD2	TRBV18	TRBJ2-3	CASAKSSSGGSTDTQYF	TGTGCCAGCGCAAAGTCCTCGAGCGGGGGTAGCACAGATACGCAGTATTTT
few	TRBD1	TRBV29-1	TRBJ2-2	CSVKRPGQRTGELFF	TGTAGCGTTAAGAGGCCGGGACAGCGGACCGGGGAGCTGTTTTTT
many	TRBD1	TRBV2	TRBJ1-5	CASSGTGGNQPQHF	TGTGCCAGCAGTGGGACAGGGGGCAATCAGCCCCAGCATTTT
many	TRBD1	TRBV29-1	TRBJ1-1	CSGGQGRPEAFF	TGCAGCGGTGGACAGGGGCGGCCTGAAGCTTTCTTT
many	.	TRBV10-2	TRBJ2-6	CASGSSGANVLTF	TGCGCCAGCGGGAGCTCTGGGGCCAACGTCCTGACTTTC
many	.	TRBV10-3	TRBJ2-1	CAITLRDEQFF	TGTGCCATCACCCTCAGGGATGAGCAGTTCTTC
.	TRBD2	TRBV29-1	TRBJ2-2	CSVEGLAGGDTRELFF	TGCAGCGTTGAGGGGCTAGCGGGGGGCGACACCCGGGAGCTGTTTTTT
many	.	TRBV9	TRBJ2-3	CASSGAANTDTQYF	TGTGCCAGCAGCGGTGCAGCCAACACAGATACGCAGTATTTT
many	TRBD2	TRBV5-6	TRBJ2-1	CASSFKTSGGNYNEQFF	TGTGCCAGCAGCTTTAAGACTAGCGGGGGTAATTACAATGAGCAGTTCTTC
.	.	TRBV4-1	TRBJ1-2	CASSQEWQTGGYNF	TGCGCCAGCAGCCAAGAGTGGCAGACTGGTGGCTACAACTTC
many	.	TRBV3-1	TRBJ1-2	CASSPFSDYGYTF	TGTGCCAGCAGCCCCTTTTCCGATTATGGCTACACCTTC
many	.	TRBV14	TRBJ1-6	CASKQGTDNSPLHF	TGTGCCAGCAAGCAAGGGACGGATAATTCACCCCTCCACTTT
many	.	TRBV11-2	TRBJ1-2	CASTGGNYGYTF	TGTGCCAGTACGGGGGGTAACTATGGCTACACCTTC
many	.	TRBV5-1	TRBJ2-1	CASSPLDRPPDGQFF	TGCGCCAGCAGCCCTTTAGACAGGCCACCCGACGGGCAGTTCTTC
many	TRBD2	TRBV7-2	TRBJ2-1	CASRSRGVSGGNEQFF	TGTGCCAGCAGATCCCGGGGAGTAAGCGGGGGTAATGAGCAGTTCTTC
many	.	TRBV9	TRBJ1-2	CASSVGVSQYGYTF	TGTGCCAGCAGCGTAGGTGTCAGCCAATATGGCTACACCTTC
.	TRBD2	TRBV18	TRBJ2-1	CASSPGTSLVNEQFF	TGTGCCAGCTCACCCGGGACTAGCCTCGTCAATGAGCAGTTCTTC
many	.	TRBV20-1	TRBJ1-1	CSARNTRMNTEAFF	TGCAGTGCTAGAAATACAAGAATGAACACTGAAGCTTTCTTT
many	.	TRBV28	TRBJ2-7	CASSLGVSRQVPYEQYF	TGTGCCAGCAGTTTAGGTGTTTCTCGACAGGTACCGTACGAGCAGTACTTC
many	.	TRBV7-3	TRBJ2-3	CASSFGMGDTQYF	TGTGCCAGCAGCTTCGGGATGGGAGATACGCAGTATTTT
many	.	TRBV5-1	TRBJ2-5	CASSLGQETQYF	TGCGCCAGCAGCTTAGGGCAAGAGACCCAGTACTTC
many	TRBD1	TRBV28	TRBJ1-1	CASSSIGTGRAEAFF	TGTGCCAGCAGTTCTATAGGGACAGGGAGGGCTGAAGCTTTCTTT
many	.	TRBV3-1	TRBJ1-1	CASSLSHTGNTEAFF	TGTGCCAGCAGCCTTTCACATACAGGGAACACTGAAGCTTTCTTT
many	.	TRBV20-1	TRBJ1-1	CSAREQANTEAFF	TGCAGTGCTAGAGAGCAAGCGAACACTGAAGCTTTCTTT
many	.	TRBV5-4	TRBJ2-5	CASSLHGLAEETQYF	TGTGCCAGCAGCCTCCATGGGCTAGCTGAAGAGACCCAGTACTTC
many	.	TRBV14	TRBJ1-2	CASSQVKADYGYTF	TGTGCCAGCAGCCAGGTGAAGGCAGACTATGGCTACACCTTC
many	.	TRBV7-9	TRBJ1-5	CASSLVLDGFNQPQHF	TGTGCCAGCAGCTTAGTCTTGGACGGATTCAATCAGCCCCAGCATTTT
many	TRBD1	TRBV12-3/TRBV12-4	TRBJ1-2	CASSSQDRPYYGYTF	TGTGCCAGCAGTTCCCAGGACAGGCCCTACTATGGCTACACCTTC
many	TRBD2	TRBV7-2	TRBJ2-1	CASSFTSGGAGEQFF	TGTGCCAGCAGCTTTACTAGCGGGGGGGCAGGTGAGCAGTTCTTC
many	.	TRBV7-2	TRBJ1-6	CASSLPSSPLHF	TGTGCCAGCAGCCTACCAAGTTCACCCCTCCACTTT
many	.	TRBV5-1	TRBJ1-1	CASSLSDSNTEAFF	TGCGCCAGCAGCTTGTCGGACAGCAACACTGAAGCTTTCTTT
many	.	TRBV5-1	TRBJ1-1	CASSYGTQGTEAFF	TGCGCCAGCAGCTATGGAACTCAGGGGACTGAAGCTTTCTTT
many	.	TRBV6-2/TRBV6-3	TRBJ1-1	CASILARGARTEAFF	TGTGCCAGCATCCTTGCGCGGGGGGCTCGGACTGAAGCTTTCTTT
many	TRBD1	TRBV20-1	TRBJ1-2	CSAGGQGYGYTF	TGCAGTGCTGGGGGACAGGGCTATGGCTACACCTTC
many	TRBD1	TRBV5-6	TRBJ2-3	CASIGQELTDTQYF	TGTGCCAGCATAGGACAGGAGTTAACGGATACGCAGTATTTT
many	TRBD2	TRBV12-3/TRBV12-4	TRBJ2-1	CASTVTSGGANEQFF	TGTGCCAGCACTGTCACTAGCGGGGGGGCCAACGAGCAGTTCTTC
many	.	TRBV4-3	TRBJ2-3	CASSQENRRGDTQYF	TGCGCCAGCAGCCAAGAGAACAGGAGGGGAGATACGCAGTATTTT
many	.	TRBV5-1	TRBJ2-1	CASSAGRESEQFF	TGCGCCAGCAGCGCGGGTCGGGAGTCTGAGCAGTTCTTC
many	.	TRBV5-1	TRBJ2-3	CASSLGTGGRSDTQYF	TGCGCCAGCAGCCTCGGGACGGGGGGCCGGTCAGATACGCAGTATTTT
many	.	TRBV12-3/TRBV12-4	TRBJ2-7	CASSLPGRAYEQYF	TGTGCCAGCAGTCTCCCGGGACGGGCCTACGAGCAGTACTTC
many	.	TRBV20-1	TRBJ1-6	CSARDQGRFSPLHF	TGCAGTGCTAGAGATCAGGGGCGCTTTTCACCCCTCCACTTT
many	.	TRBV6-6	TRBJ1-1	CASSYLLGIEDPEAFF	TGTGCCAGCAGTTACTTGTTGGGCATCGAGGACCCTGAAGCTTTCTTT
many	.	TRBV6-2/TRBV6-3	TRBJ2-6	CASSHDTSGANVLTF	TGTGCCAGCAGCCATGACACTTCTGGGGCCAACGTCCTGACTTTC
.	TRBD2	TRBV5-1	TRBJ2-3	CASSLGTRGTDKQNF	TGCGCCAGCAGCTTGGGGACTAGGGGAACAGATAAGCAGAATTTT
many	.	TRBV4-3	TRBJ2-5	CASSQVGQKETQYF	TGCGCCAGCAGCCAAGTTGGGCAGAAAGAGACCCAGTACTTC
many	.	TRBV4-2	TRBJ2-1	CASSQGRDSYNEQFF	TGTGCCAGCAGCCAAGGCCGGGACTCCTACAATGAGCAGTTCTTC
many	.	TRBV28	TRBJ1-3	CASRTMDTSGNTIYF	TGTGCCAGCAGGACCATGGACACCTCTGGAAACACCATATATTTT
many	.	TRBV4-2	TRBJ1-1	CASSLYLGNTEAFF	TGTGCCAGCAGCCTCTACCTAGGGAACACTGAAGCTTTCTTT
many	.	TRBV5-1	TRBJ2-3	CASSLAFGGAVDTQYF	TGCGCCAGCAGCTTGGCCTTCGGCGGGGCGGTTGATACGCAGTATTTT
many	.	TRBV18	TRBJ2-1	CASSPEAGGRGNEQFF	TGTGCCAGCTCACCCGAGGCTGGGGGCCGGGGCAATGAGCAGTTCTTC
many	.	TRBV3-1	TRBJ1-2	CASSQGEDRGYTF	TGTGCCAGCAGCCAAGGGGAGGACCGGGGCTACACCTTC
many	.	TRBV5-1	TRBJ2-5	CASSLGGSQETQYF	TGCGCCAGCAGCTTGGGAGGGTCCCAAGAGACCCAGTACTTC
many	.	TRBV20-1	TRBJ1-5	CSAMYSNQPQHF	TGCAGTGCTATGTACAGCAATCAGCCCCAGCATTTT
medium-sized	.	TRBV20-1	TRBJ2-7	CSAFYEQYF	TGCAGTGCTTTTTACGAGCAGTACTTC